One sample yielded the 21 T cell receptor beta chains listed below, sequenced in a study of cytotoxic CD8 clonotypes in ibrutinib-treated CLL. The assay was immunoSEQ multiplex PCR, and TCRdb's table has in-frame clones only and misses some. The repertoire holds over 95,000 clones, roughly 60% seen once, with 30% to 45% in the top ten. The input for sequencing was PBMCs, taken after 24 months of ibrutinib treatment. These receptors originate from a human donor with chronic lymphocytic leukemia.

This clone was counted a few times. The rearrangement joins TRBV12-5 to TRBJ1-5; the match to TRBD1 covers 7 bases. Trimming at V came to 9 bases and at J to 4 bases, leaving 3 bases not matched to a gene. CDR1 and CDR2 from the germline V gene are LGHNT and FRNRAP. This CDR3 is 12 amino acids long. The CDR3 DNA reads TGTGCTAGCAACAGGGGTAATCAGCCCCAGCATTTT. Translation: CASNRGNQPQHF.

CDR3 region: CASSVDRKLGGYTF. The CDR3 DNA sequence: TGTGCCAGCAGCGTTGACAGGAAACTTGGGGGCTACACCTTC. The chain uses TRBV9 and TRBJ1-2; the D gene is possibly TRBD1 (6 bases). V dropped 2 bases and J dropped 8 bases, with 16 bases sitting between them. CDR1 and CDR2 from the germline V gene are SGDLS and YYNGEE. This CDR3 is built from 14 residues. The full variable domain, completed using reference TRBV9 and TRBJ1-2, is DSGVTQTPKHLITATGQRVTLRCSPRSGDLSVYWYQQSLDQGLQFLIQYYNGEERAKGNILERFSAQQFPDLHSELNLSSLELGDSALYFCASSVDRKLGGYTFGSGTRLTVV.

This clone was seen once. This chain connects TRBV9 to TRBJ2-1, with 9 bases fitting TRBD2. The junction had 12 bases not matched to a gene; V was cut back by 0 bases and J by 5 bases. The germline V gene has CDR1 SGDLS and CDR2 YYNGEE. CDR3 length: 18 amino acids. The DNA for the CDR3 is TGTGCCAGCAGCGTAGCTTCGGCTAGCGGGGTACCGAACAATGAGCAGTTCTTC. This codes for CASSVASASGVPNNEQFF.

The chain couples TRBV28 to TRBJ2-7; D might be TRBD1 or TRBD2, each matching 5 bases. With 3 bases removed from V and 5 bases from J, the gap between germline ends came to 11 bases. The germline CDR1 and CDR2 sequences are MDHEN and SYDVKM. CDR3 length equals 13 residues. The CDR3 reads CASSLSGRDEQYF. DNA of the CDR3: TGTGCCAGCAGTTTGTCGGGGCGCGACGAGCAGTACTTC.

The V call is TRBV6-5, the J call TRBJ2-1, with a weak D call TRBD2 (6 bases). The germline gives CDR1 MNHEY, CDR2 SVGAGI. V was shortened by 6 bases and J by 2 bases, with 14 bases between the two germline ends. This CDR3 has 15 amino acids. CDR3 in amino acids: CASRTAGTPYNEQFF. The CDR3 DNA reads as TGTGCCAGCAGAACCGCAGGGACTCCCTACAATGAGCAGTTCTTC.

The CDR3 reads CASSSGQGSSPLHF. CDR3 in DNA: TGTGCCAGCAGCTCGGGACAGGGAAGTTCACCCCTCCACTTT. The rearrangement uses TRBV7-3 and TRBJ1-6, with 9 nucleotides matching TRBD1. CDR1 and CDR2 from the germline V gene are SGHTA and FQGTGA. The trim removed 4 bases at V and 9 bases at J, leaving 4 bases unmatched. CDR3 length: 14 residues.

J is TRBJ2-5 and V is TRBV4-1; a possible D gene is TRBD2 (6 bases). The CDR3 totals 15 residues. Per germline, CDR1 MGHRA and CDR2 YSYEKL. Trimming left V 3 bases short and J 1 base short, with 12 bases between. This chain's CDR3 is CASSQGTGLQETQYF. The DNA for the CDR3 is TGCGCCAGCAGCCAGGGGACGGGACTCCAAGAGACCCAGTACTTC.

The rearrangement uses TRBV4-1 and TRBJ2-3; D is perhaps TRBD1 (6 bases). This CDR3 has 18 amino acids. The germline gives CDR1 MGHRA, CDR2 YSYEKL. Trimming left V 4 bases short and J 5 bases short, with 25 bases between. This CDR3 reads CASSRVLVGQGRGDTQYF. DNA of the CDR3: TGCGCCAGCAGCCGGGTCCTGGTTGGGCAGGGGCGAGGAGATACGCAGTATTTT.

The V call is TRBV7-8, the J call TRBJ1-6, with D uncertain. Germline V gives CDR1 SGHVS, CDR2 FQNEAQ. The germline V and J ends were trimmed by 1 base and 8 bases, with 15 bases remaining between them. The CDR3 runs to 16 residues. CDR3 bases: TGTGCCAGCAGCTTAGAAGGGATGACCGGTTATTCACCCCTCCACTTT. This encodes CASSLEGMTGYSPLHF.

This chain joins TRBV6-1 and TRBJ1-5, with no clear D. V lost 7 bases, J lost 7 bases, and 17 bases lay in between. The CDR3 runs 14 residues. The germline gives CDR1 MNHNS, CDR2 SASEGT. The DNA of the CDR3 is TGTGCCAGCACCCTAGGGATTTTGGGGCAGCCCCAGCATTTT. Translation: CASTLGILGQPQHF.

This chain links TRBV21-1 with TRBJ2-2; TRBD1, as called in the table, went unchecked against the DNA. TRBV21-1 is marked as a pseudogene. The length of the CDR3 is 19 residues. The CDR3 coding sequence is TGTGCCAGCAGTGACCGGGACAGGGAATGCGGTGCGAACACCGGGGAGCTGTTTTTT. Encoded protein: CASSDRDRECGANTGELFF.

This clone was picked up a small number of times. The chain employs TRBV9 and TRBJ2-7, with D unresolved. CDR3 length: 13 residues. CDR1 and CDR2 (germline): SGDLS, YYNGEE. V lost 2 bases to trimming and J lost 6 bases, with 12 bases between them. For the CDR3, the DNA is TGTGCCAGCAGCGTGGGCCCAGTGGGCGAGCAGTACTTC. It yields the protein CASSVGPVGEQYF. The entire variable domain, with the rest obtained from reference TRBV9 and TRBJ2-7, is as follows: DSGVTQTPKHLITATGQRVTLRCSPRSGDLSVYWYQQSLDQGLQFLIQYYNGEERAKGNILERFSAQQFPDLHSELNLSSLELGDSALYFCASSVGPVGEQYFGPGTRLTVT.

This clone appeared a few times. The chain is built from TRBV7-9 and TRBJ2-6; no reliable D call. CDR3 length: 15 amino acids. Trimming left V 5 bases short and J 2 bases short, with 10 bases between. CDR1 is SEHNR, CDR2 FQNEAQ, per germline (reference sequence). The CDR3 bases are TGTGCCAGCAGCCATTCCATAACTGGGGCCAACGTCCTGACTTTC. Translating it yields CASSHSITGANVLTF.

In this sample, this clone turned up a few times. The rearrangement uses TRBV6-6 and TRBJ1-6; 7 bases agree with TRBD1. Per germline, CDR1 MNHNY and CDR2 SVGAGI (reference sequence). V shed 10 bases, J shed 3 bases, and the junction held 6 bases outside the gene matches. The CDR3 runs 14 residues. In DNA, the CDR3 is TGTGCCACCCGACAGGGCGGCTATAATTCACCCCTCCACTTT. Translating gives CATRQGGYNSPLHF.

The CDR3 reads CASSYSGRPDEKLFF. CDR3 nucleotides: TGTGCCAGCAGTTACTCGGGTCGCCCGGATGAAAAACTGTTTTTT. V and J are TRBV6-5 and TRBJ1-4; D gene unclear. Germline CDR1 is MNHEY and CDR2 is SVGAGI. The CDR3 has 15 residues. Trimming pared 0 bases from V and 6 bases from J, leaving 11 bases between.

There are a few counts of this clone. The chain is built from TRBV15 and TRBJ2-7; D is uncertain. Germline V gene data show CDR1 as LNHNV and CDR2 as YYDKDF (reference sequence). Trimming shortened V by 0 bases and J by 4 bases, and 7 bases separated the two germline ends. The CDR3 sequence is 13 residues long. CDR3 in amino acids: CATSRDGWYEQYF. For the CDR3, the DNA is TGTGCCACCAGCAGAGATGGTTGGTACGAGCAGTACTTC.

This chain connects TRBV19 to TRBJ1-1; possibly TRBD1 for D (5 bases). CDR3 size: 14 residues. Germline V CDR1 and CDR2: LNHDA, SQIVND (reference sequence). Trimming shortened V by 6 bases and J by 4 bases, and 15 bases separated the two germline ends. CDR3 amino acids: CASSKRGEGTEAFF. The CDR3 bases are TGTGCCAGTAGCAAGAGAGGGGAGGGCACTGAAGCTTTCTTT.

Note on this clone: This sample also contains other DNA sequences that code for the same CDR3. This chain joins TRBV7-3 and TRBJ2-5; TRBD1 might be the D (6 bases). Germline V gives CDR1 SGHTA, CDR2 FQGTGA. This CDR3 is built from 14 residues. V was shortened by 5 bases and J by 5 bases, with 15 bases between the two germline ends. CDR3 DNA sequence: TGTGCCAGCAGCCCTGGGGGCAGGGTGGAGACCCAGTACTTC. Translated: CASSPGGRVETQYF.

This clone was detected only a few times. The rearrangement links TRBV7-3 to TRBJ2-2, with D possibly being TRBD2 (5 bases). Trimming pared 4 bases from V and 4 bases from J, leaving 19 bases between. The germline V gene encodes CDR1 SGHTA and CDR2 FQGTGA. The CDR3 loop spans 17 amino acids. For the CDR3, the DNA is TGTGCCAGCAGCTCGGACGGAGCAGCGGCTCCCACCGGGGAGCTGTTTTTT. It is translated as CASSSDGAAAPTGELFF.

This clone showed up just a few times. V is TRBV30 and J is TRBJ1-5; TRBD1 aligns across 8 bases. V lost 3 bases to trimming and J lost 5 bases; unmatched junction nucleotides: 6. There are 14 residues in the CDR3. CDR1 is GTSNPN and CDR2 is SVGIG in the germline V gene (reference sequence). The CDR3 here is CAWSGQGDHQPQHF. The DNA for the CDR3 is TGTGCCTGGAGCGGACAGGGAGATCATCAGCCCCAGCATTTT.

This chain joins TRBV30 and TRBJ2-3; 8 bases are a match to TRBD1. Unmatched junction bases numbered 15, after V lost 3 bases and J lost 10 bases. The germline V gene has CDR1 GTSNPN and CDR2 SVGIG (reference sequence). The CDR3 is 15 amino acids. The DNA for the CDR3 is TGTGCCTGGAGAGTCCTGACAGGGGTCCCGCAGGCGCAGTATTTT. Its protein product is CAWRVLTGVPQAQYF.